The clone carrying this TCR beta chain was detected only a few times. Its antigen is as yet unknown. This sample stems from a study of T cell repertoires in cytomegalovirus infection. Study-wide background: CMV infection together with matching HLA type was indicated by public TCR beta signatures.

The length of the CDR3 is 13 residues. Germline values: CDR1 MDHEN, CDR2 SYDVKM. Trimming took 7 bases from V and 4 from J; bases not matched to a gene: 4. TCRdb passed the reads through MiXCR, listing each CDR3 protein once. The data show about 190,000 distinct CDR3 sequences, with roughly 9% seen just once and about 4.2% held by the top ten. The study's findings and limits: Summed frequency of shared TCR beta families picked out CMV carriers who also had the relevant HLA. Dominating the ex vivo response were TCR beta clonotypes that were CMV-specific and HLA-C-restricted.

The specimen was PBMCs. This chain links TRBV28 with TRBJ2-5; 9 nucleotides match TRBD2. The receptor comes from a human donor in good health (CMV status not recorded). Some clones in this sample may be carry-over from other donors' samples. In nucleotides, the CDR3 is TGTGCCAGCAAGCTAGCGGGAATAGAGACCCAGTACTTC. Its translation: CASKLAGIETQYF.